This T cell receptor (beta chain) emerged from a study of glioma-infiltrating T cells after dendritic cell vaccination. TCRdb keeps only in-frame clones here, not all; method: immunoSEQ multiplex PCR. Here the sample spans roughly 83,000 clones, approximately 90% being singletons. The table lists this clone with a count of one. V lost 0 bases and J lost 1; bases outside the gene matches: 7. The germline gives CDR1 SGDLS, CDR2 YYNGEE. This CDR3 has 17 amino acids. Specimen: blood, collected before dendritic cell vaccination. The sequence was collected from a human donor with glioblastoma. The chain combines TRBV9 with TRBJ2-3, with 8 bases that match TRBD2. The CDR3 DNA sequence: TGTGCCAGCAGCGTAGAACGGGAGGGAGGGGGCACAGATACGCAGTATTTT. Amino acid sequence: CASSVEREGGGTDTQYF.